This T cell receptor beta chain was sequenced in a study of T cell changes during pregnancy in multiple sclerosis. Libraries were prepared by immunoSEQ multiplex PCR; TCRdb keeps only in-frame clonotypes and omits some of them. The table records 70,000 to 95,000 clones, around 92% of them present only once. The germline V gene encodes CDR1 SNHLY and CDR2 FYNNEI. V lost 4 bases, J lost 5 bases, and 14 bases lay in between. The CDR3 loop spans 14 amino acids. This specimen was peripheral blood, taken in the third trimester of pregnancy. The sequence was obtained from a female donor with multiple sclerosis, enrolled in a pregnancy study. The chain uses TRBV2 and TRBJ1-1; tentatively, D is TRBD1 (5 bases). CDR3 protein: CASSGQTIFTEAFF. Here the CDR3 DNA reads TGTGCCAGCAGTGGACAGACAATTTTTACTGAAGCTTTCTTT.